A single sample gave rise to the 12 T cell receptor beta chains below, sequenced in a study of cytomegalovirus exposure and HLA in healthy donors (dated by TCRdb to about 2017). Library preparation used the immunoSEQ multiplex PCR assay. For the multiplex PCR, a mixture combining 60 forward primers for TCR Vbeta segments and 13 reverse primers for TCR Jbeta segments was used. TCRdb provides this immuneACCESS table in a form limited to in-frame rearrangements. Some clones are lacking; in checked studies, under half of them reflect an unresolved V gene, and why the rest are absent is not known. This sample gives around 120,000 clones in total; 75% to 85% of them show up just once. The ten largest clones add up to 8.5% to 10% of the sample. The sequencing sample was made of PBMCs. The receptors here all came from a female donor in good health and CMV-seropositive.

The gene calls are TRBV7-8 and TRBJ1-5; D is unclear. The CDR3 is 17 amino acids. The V end lost 2 bases, the J end lost 6 bases, and 20 bases lay between the germline ends. CDR1 and CDR2 from the germline V gene are SGHVS and FQNEAQ. The CDR3 here is CASSLPPYMGDGQPQHF. The CDR3 DNA follows: TGTGCCAGCAGCTTACCCCCGTACATGGGCGATGGTCAGCCCCAGCATTTT.

The genes are TRBV7-9 and TRBJ2-7, with a tentative D call TRBD2 (5 bases). V lost 4 bases, J lost 6 bases, and 28 bases lay in between. The CDR3 length is 18 residues. The germline gives CDR1 SEHNR, CDR2 FQNEAQ (reference sequence). As DNA, the CDR3 is TGTGCCAGCAGCTCCCTAGCTGCTGACAACACCAACCGGGGCGAGCAGTACTTC. Its translation: CASSSLAADNTNRGEQYF.

The chain is built from TRBV7-6 and TRBJ1-5; possibly TRBD1 for D (6 bases). V gave up 5 bases and J gave up 7 bases, with 12 bases separating them. Germline values: CDR1 SGHVS, CDR2 FNYEAQ. The CDR3 has 13 residues. The CDR3 bases are TGTGCCAGCAGCCACAGGGTTGGACAGCCCCAGCATTTT. The encoded protein is CASSHRVGQPQHF.

The chain joins TRBV7-2 to TRBJ2-7; the D gene is possibly TRBD1 (6 bases). Trimming removed 5 bases from V and 5 bases from J, with 16 bases in between. The germline V gene encodes CDR1 SGHTA and CDR2 FQGNSA. This CDR3 has 14 amino acids. In DNA, the CDR3 is TGTGCCAGCAGCCTGGGCCCAGGGGACCACGAGCAGTACTTC. This encodes CASSLGPGDHEQYF.

V gene TRBV7-9 combines with J gene TRBJ1-4, with TRBD1 identical over 11 bases. With V trimmed by 5 bases and J by 7 bases, 6 bases remained unmatched. This CDR3 contains 15 residues. Germline CDR1 SEHNR, CDR2 FQNEAQ (reference sequence). CDR3 sequence (DNA): TGTGCCAGCAGCCCTGCTGGGACAGGGGGTGAAAAACTGTTTTTT. Translated, it gives CASSPAGTGGEKLFF.

The chain joins TRBV6-1 to TRBJ1-5; 7 positions match TRBD1. The CDR3 totals 17 residues. CDR1 and CDR2 (germline): MNHNS, SASEGT. V was clipped by 1 base and J by 0 bases; unmatched bases: 6. This CDR3 reads CASSEGRDSYSNQPQHF. The CDR3 DNA follows: TGTGCCAGCAGTGAAGGACGGGACAGCTATAGCAATCAGCCCCAGCATTTT.

The chain links TRBV27 to TRBJ1-2; D gene unclear. The germline V gene has CDR1 MNHEY and CDR2 SMNVEV (reference sequence). V was clipped by 6 bases and J by 7 bases, with 21 bases between them. The CDR3 contains 15 residues. The CDR3 loop is CASRPTSAAKGGYTF. CDR3 DNA: TGTGCCAGCAGGCCCACTTCGGCGGCTAAAGGTGGCTACACCTTC.

The rearrangement joins TRBV30 to TRBJ1-3; D is perhaps TRBD1 (5 bases). The CDR3 spans 13 residues. Trimming took 8 bases from V and 0 from J, leaving 11 bases between them. Germline assignment: CDR1 GTSNPN and CDR2 SVGIG (reference sequence). This CDR3 reads CAGTDTSGNTIYF. The CDR3 coding sequence is TGTGCCGGGACGGACACCTCTGGAAACACCATATATTTT.

The chain joins TRBV6-6 to TRBJ2-7; TRBD1 agrees at 7 bases. V lost 5 bases, J lost 4 bases, and 11 bases stayed unmatched. Germline V gene sequence: CDR1 MNHNY, CDR2 SVGAGI (reference sequence). The CDR3 loop spans 15 amino acids. The CDR3 DNA reads TGTGCCAGCAGTCGGGACAGCGCTTCCTTATACGAGCAGTACTTC. Its protein product is CASSRDSASLYEQYF.

CDR3 sequence: CASSLWYEQYF. In DNA form, the CDR3 reads TGTGCCAGCAGCTTATGGTACGAGCAGTACTTC. The rearrangement links TRBV7-2 to TRBJ2-5, with D unresolved. The tail of the sequence fits TRBJ2-7 better, so the J call may be wrong. The CDR3 runs 11 residues. The germline V gene encodes CDR1 SGHTA and CDR2 FQGNSA.

The rearrangement joins TRBV4-1 to TRBJ2-7, with D possibly TRBD1 on 6 matching bases. The germline V and J ends were trimmed by 2 bases and 0 bases, with 11 bases remaining between them. This CDR3 region has 15 residues. Germline V gene data show CDR1 as MGHRA and CDR2 as YSYEKL. CDR3 in amino acids: CASSQFQGPSYEQYF. CDR3 bases: TGCGCCAGCAGCCAATTTCAGGGGCCCTCCTACGAGCAGTACTTC.

This clone was counted once. This sequence joins TRBV6-5 and TRBJ2-5; possibly TRBD1 for D (5 bases). The end of the DNA is better explained by TRBJ2-7, so the J call may be wrong. This CDR3 is 14 amino acids long. The germline gives CDR1 MNHEY, CDR2 SVGAGI. This CDR3 reads CASSYSQGSYEQYF. The CDR3 DNA reads TGTGCCAGCAGTTACTCTCAGGGTTCCTACGAGCAGTACTTC.